Each of the 16 T cell receptor beta chains below was sequenced from the same sample in a study of shared clonotypes between healthy human individuals. Data came from immunoSEQ multiplex PCR; TCRdb stores just in-frame clones and leaves some out. The sample has millions of clones, more than 90% seen once; the top ten hold under 0.15%. Sequencing was done on a sample of naive CD4+ T cells sorted from blood. Described subset: CD45RA+ positively selected. All receptors derive from a man younger than 30 in good health.

Remarks on this clone: The sample carries other DNA sequences with the same CDR3. The V call is TRBV5-4, the J call TRBJ2-3; D gene unclear. V dropped 0 bases and J dropped 2 bases, with 7 bases sitting between them. Germline V lookup: CDR1 SGHNT, CDR2 YYREEE (reference sequence). The CDR3 loop spans 14 amino acids. CDR3: CASSLGQTTDTQYF. CDR3 nucleotide sequence: TGTGCCAGCAGCTTGGGCCAGACCACAGATACGCAGTATTTT.

This sequence joins TRBV6-5 and TRBJ2-2; the D gene is possibly TRBD2 (5 bases). The V end was cut by 0 bases, the J end by 7 bases, with 12 bases between. Germline CDR1 is MNHEY and CDR2 is SVGAGI. The CDR3 is made up of 15 amino acids. This chain's CDR3 is CASSYSEGPSGELFF. The CDR3 nucleotides read TGTGCCAGCAGTTACTCAGAGGGTCCGAGCGGGGAGCTGTTTTTT.

The CDR3 region is CAIRTGGNQPQHF. The DNA of the CDR3 is TGTGCCATCAGAACGGGGGGAAATCAGCCCCAGCATTTT. The V call is TRBV10-3, the J call TRBJ1-5; perhaps TRBD1 as D (5 bases). The ends were cut back, 6 bases at V and 4 bases at J, with 10 bases in the middle. The CDR3 sequence is 13 residues long. CDR1 is ENHRY, CDR2 SYGVKD, per germline.

This rearrangement joins TRBV10-3 to TRBJ2-5; D unresolved. V lost 3 bases, J lost 3 bases, and 14 bases lay in between. CDR3 size: 15 residues. Germline loops: CDR1 ENHRY, CDR2 SYGVKD. The CDR3 region has the DNA TGTGCCATCAGTGAATCATTAAGTCCAAAAGAGACCCAGTACTTC. This gives the protein CAISESLSPKETQYF.

This clone was observed a single time. This rearrangement joins TRBV7-6 to TRBJ1-1; 7 bases map to TRBD1. The germline gives CDR1 SGHVS, CDR2 FNYEAQ. J gave up 1 base and V 1 base, and 6 bases lay outside the gene matches. The CDR3 has 16 residues. Written as DNA, the CDR3 is TGTGCCAGCAGCTTAGGGGCAGGGGGTACGAACACTGAAGCTTTCTTT. Residues: CASSLGAGGTNTEAFF.

V gene TRBV9 combines with J gene TRBJ2-3, with 8 nucleotides matching TRBD1. J was trimmed by 5 bases and V by 5 bases; bases with no gene match: 13. The germline V gene has CDR1 SGDLS and CDR2 YYNGEE. This CDR3 has 16 amino acids. CDR3 amino acids: CASSLEGRGRVDTQYF. CDR3 coding DNA: TGTGCCAGCAGTTTAGAGGGCAGGGGGCGCGTAGATACGCAGTATTTT.

The chain uses TRBV2 and TRBJ1-6; D perhaps matches TRBD1 (6 bases). V lost 9 bases to trimming and J lost 9 bases, with 18 bases between them. This CDR3 region has 14 residues. Germline V gene data show CDR1 as SNHLY and CDR2 as FYNNEI. CDR3 nucleotide sequence: TGTGCCAGTCGAAGGGCAGGGGTTGTTTCACCCCTCCACTTT. Amino acids: CASRRAGVVSPLHF.

The chain recombines TRBV7-2 with TRBJ2-4; 8 positions agree with TRBD2. Germline CDR1 reads SGHTA; CDR2 reads FQGNSA. V lost 1 base to trimming and J lost 0 bases; unmatched junction nucleotides: 2. The CDR3 consists of 16 residues. The CDR3 loop is CASSLVSGVAKNIQYF. CDR3 DNA: TGTGCCAGCAGCTTAGTTAGCGGGGTAGCCAAAAACATTCAGTACTTC.

The chain has TRBV4-1 and TRBJ1-6; D call uncertain. This CDR3 contains 13 residues. CDR1 and CDR2 from the germline V gene are MGHRA and YSYEKL. Trimming removed 1 base from V and 12 bases from J, with 10 bases in between. CDR3 sequence (DNA): TGCGCCAGCAGCCAAGTGGGTTCTGGACCCCTCCACTTT. This gives the protein CASSQVGSGPLHF.

The chain couples TRBV18 to TRBJ1-1; weak D call: TRBD1 (6 bases). The germline gives CDR1 KGHSH, CDR2 LQKENI. With 0 bases removed from V and 3 bases from J, the gap between germline ends came to 17 bases. There are 17 residues in the CDR3. The CDR3 protein is CASSPPQGLIEDTEAFF. CDR3 coding DNA: TGTGCCAGCTCACCACCGCAGGGGTTAATAGAGGACACTGAAGCTTTCTTT.

V usage is TRBV5-1 and J usage is TRBJ1-6; maybe TRBD1 (5 bases). Germline CDR1 reads SGHRS; CDR2 reads YFSETQ. CDR3 length: 19 residues. Trimming pared 4 bases from V and 0 bases from J, leaving 20 bases between. In DNA, the CDR3 is TGCGCCAGCAGCACCGTCCAATTAGGGACTTCCTCCTATAATTCACCCCTCCACTTT. Its translation: CASSTVQLGTSSYNSPLHF.

The V call is TRBV15, the J call TRBJ1-5, with unresolved D. Per the germline V gene, CDR1 is LNHNV and CDR2 is YYDKDF (reference sequence). Trimming stripped 4 bases from V and 4 bases from J, with 17 bases between. The CDR3 covers 16 residues. The CDR3 DNA is TGTGCCACCAGCATCTCACCGGCGGACTCAAATCAGCCCCAGCATTTT. Translating gives CATSISPADSNQPQHF.

V gene TRBV19 combines with J gene TRBJ1-5; unclear D gene. This CDR3 spans 14 amino acids. Germline values: CDR1 LNHDA, CDR2 SQIVND (reference sequence). Deletions cut 9 bases from V and 4 bases from J, with 16 bases between. CDR3 in DNA: TGTGCCAGCAACCACGACCGGGGAAATCAGCCCCAGCATTTT. This translates into CASNHDRGNQPQHF.

As for this clone: The same CDR3 arises from other DNA sequences in this sample as well. CDR3: CASSYSRGSSYEQYF. Here the CDR3 DNA reads TGTGCCAGCAGTTACTCCAGGGGATCATCCTACGAGCAGTACTTC. The chain carries TRBV6-5 and TRBJ2-7; maybe TRBD1 (6 bases). Trimming left V 0 bases short and J 1 base short, with 10 bases between. Germline CDR1 MNHEY, CDR2 SVGAGI. The CDR3 length is 15 residues.

The chain joins TRBV5-6 to TRBJ1-2; D perhaps matches TRBD1 (5 bases). The CDR3 contains 15 residues. Trimming stripped 4 bases from V and 2 bases from J, with 15 bases between. Looked up from germline, CDR1 is SGHDT and CDR2 is YYEEEE. CDR3 bases: TGTGCCAGCAGCCCGAACATCCGGGGGAACTATGGCTACACCTTC. Its protein is CASSPNIRGNYGYTF. Looking up the rest from reference TRBV5-6 and TRBJ1-2 gives the full variable domain: DAGVTQSPTHLIKTRGQQVTLRCSPKSGHDTVSWYQQALGQGPQFIFQYYEEEERQRGNFPDRFSGHQFPNYSSELNVNALLLGDSALYLCASSPNIRGNYGYTFGSGTRLTVV.

The chain employs TRBV7-2 and TRBJ1-2; D gene unclear. The CDR3 extends over 11 amino acids. V shed 5 bases and J shed 9 bases, with 10 bases lying between them. Germline CDR1 SGHTA, CDR2 FQGNSA. CDR3 amino acids: CASSRVTSYTF. The CDR3 bases are TGTGCCAGCAGCCGAGTGACGAGCTACACCTTC. The full variable domain, in which reference TRBV7-2 and TRBJ1-2 provide the parts outside the CDR3, is GAGVSQSPSNKVTEKGKDVELRCDPISGHTALYWYRQSLGQGLEFLIYFQGNSAPDKSGLPSDRFSAERTGGSVSTLTIQRTQQEDSAVYLCASSRVTSYTFGSGTRLTVV.